This T cell receptor (beta chain) was recorded in a study of TIL therapy for anti-PD-1-resistant metastatic lung cancer. Study-level information: Four tumors were EGFR-mutant and two were ALK-rearranged.

This CDR3 has 15 amino acids. Germline values: CDR1 SGHTA, CDR2 FQGTGA. The trim removed 5 bases at V and 0 bases at J, leaving 3 bases unmatched. The libraries were made with immunoSEQ v3. Produced via immunoSEQ multiplex PCR; TCRdb's table is partial and in-frame only. The data show some 46,000 clones, with around three quarters seen just once and over 13% held by the top ten. The time point denotes: pre-treatment sample, taken before nivolumab and TIL therapy. V usage is TRBV7-3 and J usage is TRBJ2-3; 9 nucleotides align to TRBD1. The starting material was blood, obtained at baseline. This receptor was obtained from a man between 65 and 80 years old with non-small cell lung cancer. The CDR3 sequence is CASSPTGGSTDTQYF. The CDR3 nucleotides read TGTGCCAGCAGCCCGACAGGGGGAAGCACAGATACGCAGTATTTT.